A single T cell receptor beta chain is shown here with its context. The CDR3 contains 16 residues. Germline V lookup: CDR1 MNHNY, CDR2 SVGAGI (reference sequence). V lost 3 bases, J lost 2 bases, and 17 bases lay in between. Survey-level immunoSEQ sequencing profiled the TCR beta repertoire. Method: immunoSEQ multiplex PCR; TCRdb's copy keeps in-frame clones and lacks some. In the table there are nearly 70,000 clones, 93% of which are singletons. V usage is TRBV6-6 and J usage is TRBJ2-7, with D maybe TRBD1 (8 bases). The sequencing sample was made of PBMCs. The TCR sequence derives from a man between 40 and 49 years old with rheumatoid arthritis. The CDR3 sequence is CASSYPGQGGTYEQYF. Here the CDR3 DNA reads TGTGCCAGCAGTTATCCCGGACAGGGAGGGACCTACGAGCAGTACTTC.